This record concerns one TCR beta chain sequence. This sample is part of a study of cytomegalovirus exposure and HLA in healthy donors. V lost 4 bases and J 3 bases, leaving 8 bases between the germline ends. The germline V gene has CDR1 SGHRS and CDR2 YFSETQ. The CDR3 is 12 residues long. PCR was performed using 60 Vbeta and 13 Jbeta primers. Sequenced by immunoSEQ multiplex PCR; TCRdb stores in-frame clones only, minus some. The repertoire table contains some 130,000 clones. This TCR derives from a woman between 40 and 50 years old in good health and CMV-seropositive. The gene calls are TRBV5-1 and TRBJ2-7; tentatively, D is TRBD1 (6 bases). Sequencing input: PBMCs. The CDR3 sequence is CASSQQGYEQYF. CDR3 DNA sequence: TGCGCCAGCAGCCAACAGGGCTACGAGCAGTACTTC. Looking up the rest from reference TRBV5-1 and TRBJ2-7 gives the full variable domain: KAGVTQTPRYLIKTRGQQVTLSCSPISGHRSVSWYQQTPGQGLQFLFEYFSETQRNKGNFPGRFSGRQFSNSRSEMNVSTLELGDSALYLCASSQQGYEQYFGPGTRLTVT.